The 29 T cell receptor beta chains below all came from one sample that was sequenced in a study of Graves' ophthalmopathy and Graves' hyperthyroidism. RNA served as the template for amplifying TCR beta CDR3 regions. RT-PCR in the first round used HTBI primers; a second-round multiplex PCR followed. Each CDR3 protein gets one entry after TCRdb re-called the multiplex PCR reads with MiXCR. The data hold 200,000 to 250,000 distinct CDR3 sequences, with roughly 21% observed a single time. The specimen sequenced was peripheral blood. The source of these receptors is a woman aged 45 to 65 with Graves' ophthalmopathy.

With respect to this clonotype: This could be a read error, since a much larger clone is one nucleotide away. The CDR3 does not end in the conserved phenylalanine or tryptophan, so this is likely a read error. The chain has TRBV5-1 and TRBJ1-1; possibly TRBD1 for D (5 bases). Germline lookup yields CDR1 SGHRS and CDR2 YFSETQ. This CDR3 contains 16 residues. Trimming left V 0 bases short and J 2 bases short, with 14 bases between. CDR3 region: CASSLDRVGVNTEAFL. The CDR3 nucleotides are TGCGCCAGCAGCTTGGATCGGGTAGGGGTAAACACTGAAGCTTTCCTT.

At least ten counts were recorded for this clonotype. The chain employs TRBV7-9 and TRBJ2-7; D unresolved. The CDR3 spans 13 residues. Trimming left V 5 bases short and J 4 bases short, with 12 bases between. CDR1 is SEHNR and CDR2 is FQNEAQ in the germline V gene (reference sequence). The CDR3: CASSIGPQYEQYF. Written as DNA, the CDR3 is TGTGCCAGCAGCATTGGTCCCCAATACGAGCAGTACTTC.

The J gene is TRBJ1-1, the V gene TRBV6-1; a weak D match, TRBD1 (5 bases). CDR3 length equals 15 residues. V was pared by 5 bases and J by 1 base, with 14 bases between. Germline CDR1 and CDR2: MNHNS and SASEGT. The CDR3 bases are TGTGCCAGCAGTCGGTACCTAGGGGCGAACACTGAAGCTTTCTTT. It is translated as CASSRYLGANTEAFF.

The sample holds many counts of this clonotype. CDR3 region: CASSDFGRSSYEQYF. CDR3 coding DNA: TGTGCCAGCAGTGATTTTGGCAGAAGCTCCTACGAGCAGTACTTC. This sequence joins TRBV6-1 and TRBJ2-7; D unclear. Between the trimmed V and J ends, which lost 3 bases and 0 bases, there was a span of 12 bases. The germline V gene has CDR1 MNHNS and CDR2 SASEGT. The CDR3 is made up of 15 amino acids.

This clonotype was detected many times. This CDR3 is CATSRDPGSSSPLHF. CDR3 sequence (DNA): TGTGCCACCAGCAGAGATCCAGGGTCAAGTTCACCCCTCCACTTT. The chain couples TRBV15 to TRBJ1-6; maybe TRBD1 (5 bases). Germline assignment: CDR1 LNHNV and CDR2 YYDKDF (reference sequence). V was cut by 0 bases and J by 9 bases, with 12 bases left in between. CDR3 length: 15 residues.

This clonotype was recorded at least ten times. The chain joins TRBV11-2 to TRBJ2-5; D ambiguous. Germline CDR1 reads SGHAT; CDR2 reads FQNNGV. The CDR3 contains 15 residues. With 0 bases removed from V and 2 bases from J, the gap between germline ends came to 10 bases. The CDR3 bases are TGTGCCAGCAGCTTAGATAGAGGCAGACAAGAGACCCAGTACTTC. It is translated as CASSLDRGRQETQYF. The variable domain in full, completed from reference TRBV11-2 and TRBJ2-5, reads EAGVAQSPRYKIIEKRQSVAFWCNPISGHATLYWYQQILGQGPKLLIQFQNNGVVDDSQLPKDRFSAERLKGVDSTLKIQPAKLEDSAVYLCASSLDRGRQETQYFGPGTRLLVL.

The sample holds many counts of this clonotype. The rearrangement uses TRBV6-1 and TRBJ2-7; 8 bases line up with TRBD2. J lost 3 bases, V lost 8 bases, and 3 bases had no gene match. CDR1 and CDR2 (germline): MNHNS, SASEGT. The CDR3 consists of 12 residues. The CDR3, as DNA: TGTGCCAGCGAGCGGGAGCGCTACGAGCAGTACTTC. Amino acid sequence: CASERERYEQYF.

The chain recombines TRBV6-5 with TRBJ1-1, with D possibly matching TRBD1 (5 bases). V gave up 2 bases and J gave up 4 bases, with 14 bases separating them. From germline, CDR1 is MNHEY and CDR2 SVGAGI. The CDR3 is 15 residues long. The CDR3 loop is CASSYLGVLGTEAFF. As DNA, the CDR3 is TGTGCCAGCAGTTACCTAGGGGTTCTCGGCACTGAAGCTTTCTTT.

The chain uses TRBV5-1 and TRBJ1-5; D is possibly TRBD1 (5 bases). This CDR3 contains 16 residues. The germline V gene has CDR1 SGHRS and CDR2 YFSETQ. The V and J ends lost 4 bases and 0 bases respectively, with 14 bases between them. The chain's CDR3 is CASSVGTGLSNQPQHF. CDR3 in DNA: TGCGCCAGCAGCGTTGGAACGGGACTTAGCAATCAGCCCCAGCATTTT.

At least ten counts were recorded for this clonotype. The chain links TRBV24-1 to TRBJ1-5, with no clear D. Looked up from germline, CDR1 is KGHDR and CDR2 is SFDVKD. V was cut by 0 bases and J by 2 bases, with 10 bases left in between. This CDR3 has 16 residues. The CDR3 loop is CATSDLSGKGNQPQHF. The CDR3 nucleotides are TGTGCCACCAGTGATTTGTCAGGAAAGGGCAATCAGCCCCAGCATTTT.

This clonotype showed up many times. The chain has TRBV12-3 or TRBV12-4 and TRBJ1-1; D unresolved. The V end was cut by 4 bases, the J end by 1 base, with 13 bases between. CDR3 length: 15 amino acids. In DNA form, the CDR3 reads TGTGCCAGCAGTTCTCCGCCTTGGGCGAACACTGAAGCTTTCTTT. This gives the protein CASSSPPWANTEAFF.

This clonotype was observed many times. This rearrangement joins TRBV28 to TRBJ2-7; D is undetermined. V lost 3 bases, J lost 1 base, and 16 bases lay in between. This CDR3 is 16 amino acids long. Per germline, CDR1 MDHEN and CDR2 SYDVKM. The DNA of the CDR3 is TGTGCCAGCAGTTTCCATTTATCAGAACTTTCCTACGAGCAGTACTTC. Its translation: CASSFHLSELSYEQYF.

This clonotype was recorded many times. The chain employs TRBV4-1 and TRBJ1-2, with 11 bases lining up with TRBD1. CDR1 and CDR2 from the germline V gene are MGHRA and YSYEKL. This CDR3 contains 15 residues. J lost 8 bases, V lost 0 bases, and 5 bases had no gene match. In DNA, the CDR3 is TGCGCCAGCAGCCAAGATCGGACAGGGGGCGTGGGCTACACCTTC. Its translation is CASSQDRTGGVGYTF.

This clonotype was counted ten times or more. The V gene is TRBV28, the J gene TRBJ1-5, with 9 bases aligning to TRBD1. There are 15 residues in the CDR3. V was pared by 7 bases and J by 1 base, with 5 bases of the junction left unmatched. The germline CDR1 and CDR2 sequences are MDHEN and SYDVKM. The CDR3 DNA reads TGTGCCAGCATTCCGGGACAGGGAAGCAATCAGCCCCAGCATTTT. Protein product: CASIPGQGSNQPQHF.

The chain has TRBV7-8 and TRBJ1-6, with 8 bases matching TRBD1. This CDR3 comprises 19 residues. The V gene end was trimmed by 2 bases and the J gene end by 7 bases; junction bases not matched to a gene: 16. Germline loops: CDR1 SGHVS, CDR2 FQNEAQ. The CDR3: CASSLIMAGGASGNSPLHF. The CDR3 coding sequence is TGTGCCAGCAGCTTAATAATGGCAGGGGGCGCATCGGGAAATTCACCCCTCCACTTT.

At least ten counts were recorded for this clonotype. The chain employs TRBV12-3 or TRBV12-4 and TRBJ2-4; no reliable D call. This CDR3 has 14 residues. Trimming removed 1 base from V and 11 bases from J, with 15 bases in between. CDR3 region: CASSLVGMGGVQYF. The CDR3 DNA is TGTGCCAGCAGTTTAGTTGGCATGGGCGGCGTTCAGTACTTC.

This clonotype was counted many times. The chain couples TRBV20-1 to TRBJ2-5; the D gene is possibly TRBD2 (5 bases). The CDR3 extends over 17 amino acids. Germline V gene data show CDR1 as DFQATT and CDR2 as SNEGSKA (reference sequence). Trimming left V 0 bases short and J 4 bases short, with 21 bases between. The CDR3 is CSARDPVLGFEGETQYF. The CDR3 DNA is TGCAGTGCTAGAGACCCTGTATTGGGATTTGAGGGAGAGACCCAGTACTTC.

This clonotype showed up many times. This may arise from a read error, as a much more abundant clone is one base away. J is TRBJ2-7 and V is TRBV6-2 or TRBV6-3; D unresolved. Germline V gene sequence: CDR1 MNHEY, CDR2 SVGEGT. V was pared by 2 bases and J by 2 bases, with 1 base between. The CDR3 sequence is 11 residues long. In DNA, the CDR3 is TGTGCCAGCAGTTACACCTACGAGCAGTACTTC. Its translation is CASSYTYEQYF.

This clonotype has ten or more counts. DNA of the CDR3: TGCGCCAGCAGAGAGAATAACTATGGCTACACCTTC. The encoded protein is CASRENNYGYTF. The chain uses TRBV5-1 and TRBJ1-2; D unclear. There are 12 residues in the CDR3. Deletions cut 5 bases from V and 1 base from J, with 6 bases between. Germline V gene sequence: CDR1 SGHRS, CDR2 YFSETQ.

This clonotype was counted ten times or more. The chain couples TRBV7-9 to TRBJ1-3, with D unclear. CDR3 size: 14 residues. V was shortened by 6 bases and J by 0 bases, with 9 bases between the two germline ends. Germline V lookup: CDR1 SEHNR, CDR2 FQNEAQ (reference sequence). The CDR3, as DNA: TGTGCCAGCAGTCCTATTCTCTCTGGAAACACCATATATTTT. Translating it yields CASSPILSGNTIYF.

This clonotype was seen many times. The chain carries TRBV29-1 and TRBJ2-7; TRBD2 matches 8 bases. This CDR3 is 17 amino acids long. Per the germline V gene, CDR1 is SQVTM and CDR2 is ANQGSEA. The junction had 17 bases not matched to a gene; V was cut back by 4 bases and J by 3 bases. CDR3 DNA: TGCAGCGTTGTAGCAGCGGGAGATAAAATGCCGATCTACGAGCAGTACTTC. It specifies CSVVAAGDKMPIYEQYF.

With respect to this clonotype: Being one base from a much bigger clone, this may be a read error. The gene calls are TRBV2 and TRBJ1-5; the match to TRBD1 covers 7 bases. The V and J ends lost 7 bases and 7 bases, in that order; junction bases with no gene match: 10. The germline gives CDR1 SNHLY, CDR2 FYNNEI. This CDR3 is 14 amino acids long. Written as DNA, the CDR3 is TGTGCCAGCACCTTGGACAGGTGGAACCAGCCCCAGCATTTT. It encodes CASTLDRWNQPQHF.

This clonotype turned up a few times. The chain joins TRBV20-1 to TRBJ2-5; 7 bases line up with TRBD1. J lost 11 bases, V lost 1 base, and 25 bases had no gene match. Per the germline V gene, CDR1 is DFQATT and CDR2 is SNEGSKA (reference sequence). This CDR3 is built from 18 residues. The CDR3 DNA is TGCAGTGCTAGAGCCTCTTTACAGGGGCGTCCCTCCTACAATGAGCAGTACTTC. Protein: CSARASLQGRPSYNEQYF.

This clonotype was counted ten times or more. The chain recombines TRBV20-1 with TRBJ2-5; D is ambiguous. Trimming stripped 3 bases from V and 0 bases from J, with 14 bases between. CDR3 size: 15 residues. CDR1 is DFQATT, CDR2 SNEGSKA, per germline (reference sequence). Here the CDR3 reads CSASRVTQYQETQYF. CDR3 DNA sequence: TGCAGTGCTAGTAGAGTAACCCAGTACCAAGAGACCCAGTACTTC.

This clonotype was counted ten times or more. The chain has TRBV27 and TRBJ2-7; the match to TRBD1 covers 9 bases. This CDR3 has 14 amino acids. Per germline, CDR1 MNHEY and CDR2 SMNVEV (reference sequence). J lost 10 bases, V lost 6 bases, and 13 bases had no gene match. CDR3 in DNA: TGTGCCAGCAGCTTACAGGGGGCACGTAATGATCAGTACTTC. This encodes CASSLQGARNDQYF.

Only a few counts were recorded for this clonotype. This CDR3 reads CASRDQGFTQPQHF. For the CDR3, the DNA is TGTGCCAGCAGAGACCAGGGTTTCACTCAGCCCCAGCATTTT. The genes are TRBV2 and TRBJ1-5; TRBD1 might be the D (5 bases). Germline values: CDR1 SNHLY, CDR2 FYNNEI. The CDR3 extends over 14 amino acids. V gave up 6 bases and J gave up 6 bases, with 15 bases separating them.

This clonotype was seen only a few times. The V call is TRBV5-1, the J call TRBJ1-1; D not resolved. CDR3 length: 16 amino acids. Germline loops: CDR1 SGHRS, CDR2 YFSETQ. Trimming left V 0 bases short and J 4 bases short, with 16 bases between. This chain's CDR3 is CASSLEGRELGTEAFF. The CDR3 DNA reads TGCGCCAGCAGCTTGGAGGGCAGAGAATTGGGCACTGAAGCTTTCTTT.

At least ten counts were recorded for this clonotype. The V gene is TRBV29-1, the J gene TRBJ1-2, with 9 bases identical to TRBD1. Germline values: CDR1 SQVTM, CDR2 ANQGSEA. J was trimmed by 4 bases and V by 7 bases; bases with no gene match: 10. CDR3 length: 14 amino acids. CDR3 bases: TGCAGCGCAACAGGGGGCGCCTACCTCTATGGCTACACCTTC. This gives the protein CSATGGAYLYGYTF.

This clonotype was recorded many times. This chain connects TRBV6-1 to TRBJ1-3; 8 bases agree with TRBD1. J gave up 2 bases and V 6 bases, and 3 bases lay outside the gene matches. This CDR3 has 14 residues. Germline CDR1 reads MNHNS; CDR2 reads SASEGT. DNA of the CDR3: TGTGCCAGCAGAGACAGGGGAACTGGAAACACCATATATTTT. Residues: CASRDRGTGNTIYF.